These 20 T cell receptor beta chains share one sample of origin, sequenced in a study of technical replicates of blood from a handful of donors. Profiled with immunoSEQ multiplex PCR; TCRdb holds only in-frame clones, not every one. The sample shows over 70,000 clones, roughly 92% of them seen only once. Sequences were obtained from T cells isolated from PBMCs. The receptors were gathered from a human donor in good health.

The rearrangement joins TRBV2 to TRBJ2-7; TRBD1 matches at 10 bases. Germline V gene data show CDR1 as SNHLY and CDR2 as FYNNEI. CDR3 length: 14 amino acids. The V and J ends lost 6 bases and 2 bases, in that order; junction bases with no gene match: 4. The CDR3 protein is CASSLDRGPYEQYF. The CDR3 DNA follows: TGTGCCAGCAGCCTAGACAGGGGGCCCTACGAGCAGTACTTC.

The chain links TRBV15 to TRBJ2-1; maybe TRBD1 (5 bases). The V gene's germline CDR1 is LNHNV and CDR2 YYDKDF (reference sequence). Trimming shortened V by 3 bases and J by 7 bases, and 13 bases separated the two germline ends. This CDR3 region has 14 residues. CDR3 coding DNA: TGTGCCACCAGCAGGACAGTGGTTGGGAATGAGCAGTTCTTC. It specifies CATSRTVVGNEQFF.

The chain couples TRBV27 to TRBJ1-2, with 8 positions matching TRBD1. Germline V CDR1 and CDR2: MNHEY, SMNVEV (reference sequence). The CDR3 is 13 residues long. V trimming: 8 bases; J trimming: 4 bases; junction bases outside the gene matches: 6. CDR3 sequence: CASGDRSSYGYTF. The CDR3 DNA reads as TGTGCCAGCGGGGACAGGTCTTCCTATGGCTACACCTTC.

The gene calls are TRBV7-3 and TRBJ2-3, with 8 positions matching TRBD2. The CDR3 spans 13 residues. Germline CDR1 and CDR2: SGHTA and FQGTGA. Unmatched junction bases numbered 4, after V lost 5 bases and J lost 6 bases. As DNA, the CDR3 is TGTGCCAGCAGCGCGACTAGCGTGGATACGCAGTATTTT. Translation: CASSATSVDTQYF.

The J gene is TRBJ2-5, the V gene TRBV9; 7 nucleotides line up with TRBD2. Germline V lookup: CDR1 SGDLS, CDR2 YYNGEE. V gave up 3 bases and J gave up 5 bases; unmatched junction bases: 13. The length of the CDR3 is 16 residues. The CDR3 region is CASSGRLAGEGETQYF. CDR3 DNA: TGTGCCAGCAGCGGTAGACTAGCCGGGGAGGGGGAGACCCAGTACTTC.

In its sample, this clone was seen once. The chain couples TRBV6-1 to TRBJ1-1; 7 bases align to TRBD1. The CDR3 is 13 amino acids. The ends lost 3 bases at V and 6 bases at J; junction bases unmatched: 4. Germline V gene lookup returns CDR1 MNHNS and CDR2 SASEGT. The DNA of the CDR3 is TGTGCCAGCAGTGACCGAACAGGGGCTGAAGCTTTCTTT. It specifies CASSDRTGAEAFF.

The chain has TRBV7-9 and TRBJ2-7; D unclear. Trimming removed 0 bases at V and 3 bases at J, with 15 bases between. The CDR3 runs to 16 residues. Germline assignment: CDR1 SEHNR and CDR2 FQNEAQ (reference sequence). CDR3 nucleotide sequence: TGTGCCAGCAGCTTAGCGCTTGCTAGGTCCAACTACGAGCAGTACTTC. This translates into CASSLALARSNYEQYF.

This clone was counted a few times. The chain combines TRBV9 with TRBJ1-2, with 7 bases fitting TRBD1. Germline V gene lookup returns CDR1 SGDLS and CDR2 YYNGEE. With 4 bases clipped from V and 6 bases from J, the junction kept 12 bases outside the gene matches. The CDR3 covers 15 residues. The CDR3 region has the DNA TGTGCCAGCAGCCAACCTATAGACAGGGTCGATGGCTACACCTTC. Encoded protein: CASSQPIDRVDGYTF.

The V gene is TRBV7-2, the J gene TRBJ2-5; 11 positions match TRBD2. The length of the CDR3 is 14 residues. Germline-derived CDR1 and CDR2 are SGHTA and FQGNSA. Trimming cost V 5 bases and J 5 bases; bases outside gene matches: 4. CDR3 sequence: CASSPLAGVETQYF. In DNA, the CDR3 is TGTGCCAGCAGCCCACTAGCGGGAGTTGAGACCCAGTACTTC.

The rearrangement joins TRBV7-3 to TRBJ2-2, with TRBD2 as a possible D gene (6 bases). V lost 6 bases to trimming and J lost 6 bases, with 11 bases between them. CDR3 length: 13 amino acids. Germline CDR1 is SGHTA and CDR2 is FQGTGA. The CDR3 coding sequence is TGTGCCAGCAGTAGACTAGGGGCCGGGGAGCTGTTTTTT. The encoded protein is CASSRLGAGELFF.

The chain recombines TRBV15 with TRBJ2-3; TRBD1 aligns across 8 bases. Germline V gene sequence: CDR1 LNHNV, CDR2 YYDKDF (reference sequence). The ends lost 2 bases at V and 0 bases at J; junction bases unmatched: 1. The CDR3 is 15 amino acids. The chain's CDR3 is CATSRRQGSTDTQYF. Written as DNA, the CDR3 is TGTGCCACCAGCAGAAGACAGGGGAGCACAGATACGCAGTATTTT.

The gene calls are TRBV27 and TRBJ2-2; 7 bases are a match to TRBD1. The CDR3 consists of 16 residues. Germline V gives CDR1 MNHEY, CDR2 SMNVEV (reference sequence). V lost 3 bases, J lost 0 bases, and 4 bases stayed unmatched. CDR3 sequence reads: CASSLKTGSNTGELFF. The CDR3 DNA follows: TGTGCCAGCAGTTTGAAGACAGGGTCGAACACCGGGGAGCTGTTTTTT.

V gene TRBV7-9 combines with J gene TRBJ1-1; tentatively, D is TRBD1 (5 bases). The germline V gene has CDR1 SEHNR and CDR2 FQNEAQ (reference sequence). The length of the CDR3 is 14 residues. V was shortened by 2 bases and J by 1 base, with 8 bases between the two germline ends. The CDR3 region has the DNA TGTGCCAGCAGCTTAAGCGGGGCGAACACTGAAGCTTTCTTT. Translated: CASSLSGANTEAFF.

The chain employs TRBV11-2 and TRBJ1-2; D is unclear. Germline V gives CDR1 SGHAT, CDR2 FQNNGV. The CDR3 covers 13 residues. Deletions cut 4 bases from V and 3 bases from J, with 9 bases between. CDR3 nucleotide sequence: TGTGCCAGCAGCTCGAGAGCGCACTATGGCTACACCTTC. Translating it yields CASSSRAHYGYTF.

This clone occurred once. The V and J genes are TRBV5-1 and TRBJ2-7, with a tentative D call TRBD2 (5 bases). V was shortened by 2 bases and J by 0 bases, with 12 bases between the two germline ends. The CDR3 has 15 amino acids. Germline V lookup: CDR1 SGHRS, CDR2 YFSETQ. DNA of the CDR3: TGCGCCAGCAGCTTACGTAGCGAGAGCTCCTACGAGCAGTACTTC. The encoded protein is CASSLRSESSYEQYF.

The V and J genes are TRBV4-1 and TRBJ2-7; D unclear. Germline CDR1 is MGHRA and CDR2 is YSYEKL. V was pared by 0 bases and J by 4 bases, with 10 bases between. The CDR3 is 14 residues long. The CDR3 region is CASSQEVRIYEQYF. CDR3 nucleotide sequence: TGCGCCAGCAGCCAAGAAGTGAGGATTTACGAGCAGTACTTC.

The chain uses TRBV7-9 and TRBJ1-3; 9 bases are a match to TRBD1. V shed 5 bases, J shed 8 bases, and the junction held 13 bases outside the gene matches. Per the germline V gene, CDR1 is SEHNR and CDR2 is FQNEAQ (reference sequence). The CDR3 sequence is 16 residues long. In DNA, the CDR3 is TGTGCCAGCAGCCGAACAACGGGACAGGGAGAAGACACCATATATTTT. Its protein is CASSRTTGQGEDTIYF. The whole variable domain, remainder taken from reference TRBV7-9 and TRBJ1-3, is DTGVSQNPRHKITKRGQNVTFRCDPISEHNRLYWYRQTLGQGPEFLTYFQNEAQLEKSRLLSDRFSAERPKGSFSTLEIQRTEQGDSAMYLCASSRTTGQGEDTIYFGEGSWLTVV.

The V call is TRBV5-1, the J call TRBJ1-1; possibly TRBD1 for D (5 bases). Germline V gene lookup returns CDR1 SGHRS and CDR2 YFSETQ. This CDR3 spans 14 amino acids. V lost 3 bases, J lost 0 bases, and 9 bases lay in between. The CDR3 sequence: CASSSQGLNTEAFF. The DNA of the CDR3 is TGCGCCAGCAGCTCCCAGGGTTTGAACACTGAAGCTTTCTTT.

The V and J genes are TRBV7-9 and TRBJ2-7; 14 bases agree with TRBD2. Germline lookup yields CDR1 SEHNR and CDR2 FQNEAQ (reference sequence). This CDR3 comprises 19 residues. The V and J ends lost 4 bases and 1 base, in that order; junction bases with no gene match: 12. In DNA, the CDR3 is TGTGCCAGCAGCTCGACTAGCGGGAGGGCCAAAATGTCGTCCTACGAGCAGTACTTC. Protein sequence: CASSSTSGRAKMSSYEQYF.

The rearrangement links TRBV7-2 to TRBJ1-5; D ambiguous. The CDR3 spans 14 residues. V shed 4 bases and J shed 0 bases, with 7 bases lying between them. Looked up from germline, CDR1 is SGHTA and CDR2 is FQGNSA. The CDR3 region is CASSSGGSNQPQHF. The DNA for the CDR3 is TGTGCCAGCAGCTCAGGAGGTAGCAATCAGCCCCAGCATTTT. Full variable domain (rest looked up from reference TRBV7-2 and TRBJ1-5): GAGVSQSPSNKVTEKGKDVELRCDPISGHTALYWYRQSLGQGLEFLIYFQGNSAPDKSGLPSDRFSAERTGGSVSTLTIQRTQQEDSAVYLCASSSGGSNQPQHFGDGTRLSIL.